The clone carrying this TCR beta chain occurred many times. The CDR3 is 14 residues long. J lost 4 bases, V lost 1 base, and 4 bases had no gene match. The germline gives CDR1 DFQATT, CDR2 SNEGSKA (reference sequence). The data were taken from a study of T cells after yellow fever vaccination. TCRdb re-called the 5' RACE reads with MiXCR, one entry per CDR3 protein. The repertoire has a few hundred thousand distinct CDR3 sequences, 8.5% to 10% of them found once; the top ten carry approximately 19%. The chain is built from TRBV20-1 and TRBJ2-7; 10 bases match TRBD2. The clonotype comes from a man younger than 35 who received the YFV17D yellow fever vaccine. The sequencing here drew on PBMCs, taken on the day of the first yellow fever vaccination. DNA of the CDR3: TGCAGTGCTAGAGTGCCTAGCGGGGGTTACGAGCAGTACTTC. Translation: CSARVPSGGYEQYF.